This note documents a single T cell receptor (beta chain) sequence. The data belong to a study of T-cell reconstitution after alpha-beta-depleted transplantation in children. J was trimmed by 3 bases and V by 3 bases; bases with no gene match: 11. Per germline, CDR1 SGHAT and CDR2 FQNNGV. The CDR3 consists of 16 residues. The TCRbeta library incorporated unique molecular identifiers. TCRdb analysed the PCR reads with MiXCR anew, one entry per CDR3 protein. The table records around 600,000 distinct CDR3 sequences, about 10% of them present only once. The input for sequencing was PBMCs from the stem cell graft donor, taken from the stem cell graft. The chain employs TRBV11-2 and TRBJ2-7; 7 bases align to TRBD2. The TCR comes from a human donor who donated a stem cell graft to a child with acute myeloid leukemia. The chain's CDR3 is CASSFGEGLIRYEQYF. CDR3 DNA: TGTGCCAGCAGCTTTGGGGAGGGTCTTATCCGCTACGAGCAGTACTTC.